This T cell receptor beta chain originates from a study of cytomegalovirus exposure and HLA in healthy donors. The study, taken as a whole, reports: Apparent HLA restriction characterized most CMV-associated TCR beta chains in a later analysis.

With regard to this clone: Its antigen is not identified.

Primers: 60 Vbeta forward and 13 Jbeta reverse. This table comes from immunoSEQ multiplex PCR, and its TCRdb copy is limited to in-frame clones, with some not included. The data hold more than 100,000 clones, with less than 75% observed a single time. Donors in the study were healthy people who gave bone marrow. This CDR3 is 19 amino acids long. The sample taken for sequencing was PBMCs. V gene TRBV21-1 combines with J gene TRBJ1-1. TRBV21-1 is shown as a pseudogene. The TCR was taken from a woman between 35 and 50 years old in good health and CMV-seronegative. CDR3 residues: CASSKWSGRGEKLNTEAFF. CDR3 DNA sequence: TGTGCCAGCAGCAAATGGTCGGGGAGGGGAGAGAAGTTGAACACTGAAGCTTTCTTT.